This entry features one TCR beta chain sequence. Its antigen is currently unknown. Primers for the PCR totalled 60 Vbeta and 13 Jbeta. Some clones are missing from TCRdb's copy, which holds only in-frame ones; the method was immunoSEQ multiplex PCR. The sample table includes about 48,000 clones. The data belong to a study of cytomegalovirus exposure and HLA in healthy donors. Germline V gene lookup returns CDR1 PRHDT and CDR2 FYEKMQ (reference sequence). V was cut by 5 bases and J by 2 bases, with 20 bases left in between. The CDR3 totals 17 residues. Donors sampled were nominally healthy, though unrecorded immune exposures were likely. Study-wide findings and caveats: TCR beta V- and J-gene trimming was later associated with a missense DCLRE1C variant. Rarity marked most TCR sequences, yet some public TCRs occurred in many donors.

J is TRBJ2-3 and V is TRBV13, with D perhaps TRBD2 (5 bases). The sequence was collected from a male donor in good health and CMV-seropositive. The sequencing sample was made of PBMCs. CDR3 in amino acids: CASSPSSLARVTDTQYF. As DNA, the CDR3 is TGTGCCAGCAGCCCCAGTTCTCTAGCAAGAGTCACAGATACGCAGTATTTT.